This TCR beta chain was captured in a study of shared clonotypes between healthy human individuals. Overall study context: A couple of female and a few male donors aged 18 to 49 were enrolled. Donors had three CD4 naive, three CD4 memory, two CD8 naive and one CD8 memory plate apiece. Study conclusions and caveats: Sampling was confined to blood; repertoires within tissues likely differ. Naive subsets generally exceeded memory subsets in estimated richness.

Positively selected for CCR7, the CD45RO-negative cells used as naive CD8 cells excluded terminally differentiated effector memory CD45RA+ cells. Germline V gene lookup returns CDR1 SGHDT and CDR2 YYEEEE. The ends were cut back, 1 base at V and 8 bases at J, with 6 bases in the middle. The CDR3 has 11 residues. Concerning this clone itself: Its antigen is undetermined.

Measured with immunoSEQ multiplex PCR; TCRdb has only the in-frame clones, and not every one. The data show about 550,000 clones, 95% seen once. Sequencing was carried out using naive CD8+ T cells sorted from blood. V gene TRBV5-6 combines with J gene TRBJ1-2; no definite D call. The clonotype comes from a woman aged 25 to 39 in good health. CDR3 nucleotide sequence: TGTGCCAGCAGCTTGAGTACAGGCTACACCTTC. Translated: CASSLSTGYTF.